This TCR beta chain originates from a study of neurological immune-mediated disorders. General observations from the study: The greatest degree of TCR clonal expansion was observed in HTLV-1-associated myelopathy, with the lowest in multiple sclerosis, below that of healthy controls.

This clonotype appeared many times. Antigen: not known. MiXCR was run by TCRdb on the 5' RACE reads, yielding one entry per CDR3 protein. This table holds 20,000 to 30,000 distinct CDR3 sequences, around 2.5% found once. What was sequenced was PBMCs. This receptor was identified in a woman aged 50 to 60 with multiple sclerosis.

The CDR3 protein is CATRTLMNTGELFF. The CDR3 DNA reads TGTGCCACCCGGACACTTATGAACACCGGGGAGCTGTTTTTT. The V gene is TRBV12-3 or TRBV12-4, the J gene TRBJ2-2; tentative D call: TRBD1 (5 bases). V lost 10 bases to trimming and J lost 1 base, with 13 bases between them. The CDR3 runs 14 residues.